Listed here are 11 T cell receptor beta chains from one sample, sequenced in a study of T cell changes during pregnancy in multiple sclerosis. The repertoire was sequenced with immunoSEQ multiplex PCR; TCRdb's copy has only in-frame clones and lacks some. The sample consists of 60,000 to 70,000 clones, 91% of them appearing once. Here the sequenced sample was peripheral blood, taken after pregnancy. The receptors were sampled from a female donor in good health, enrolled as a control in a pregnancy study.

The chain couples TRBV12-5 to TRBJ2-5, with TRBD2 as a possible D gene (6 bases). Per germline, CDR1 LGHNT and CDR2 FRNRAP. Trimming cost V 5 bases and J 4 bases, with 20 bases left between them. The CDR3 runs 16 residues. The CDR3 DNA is TGTGCTAGTGGTCTGATTATACGGGGGAAGTTAGAGACCCAGTACTTC. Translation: CASGLIIRGKLETQYF.

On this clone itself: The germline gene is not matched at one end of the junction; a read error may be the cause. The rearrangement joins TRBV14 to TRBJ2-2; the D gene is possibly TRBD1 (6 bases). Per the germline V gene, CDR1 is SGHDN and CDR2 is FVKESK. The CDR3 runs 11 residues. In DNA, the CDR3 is TGTGCCAGCAGGGGAGCAGGGGTGCTGTTTTTT. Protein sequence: CASRGAGVLFF.

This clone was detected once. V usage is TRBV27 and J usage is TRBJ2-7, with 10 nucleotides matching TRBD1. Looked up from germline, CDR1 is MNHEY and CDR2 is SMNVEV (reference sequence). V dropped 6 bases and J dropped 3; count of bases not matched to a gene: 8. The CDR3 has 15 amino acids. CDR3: CASRQDRGLYYEQYF. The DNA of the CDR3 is TGTGCCAGCAGACAGGACAGGGGGTTATACTACGAGCAGTACTTC.

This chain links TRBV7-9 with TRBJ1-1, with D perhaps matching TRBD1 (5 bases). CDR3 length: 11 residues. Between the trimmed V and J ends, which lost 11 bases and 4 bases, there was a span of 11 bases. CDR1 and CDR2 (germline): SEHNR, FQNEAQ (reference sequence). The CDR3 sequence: CAGNGGTEAFF. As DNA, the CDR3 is TGTGCCGGCAACGGGGGCACTGAAGCTTTCTTT.

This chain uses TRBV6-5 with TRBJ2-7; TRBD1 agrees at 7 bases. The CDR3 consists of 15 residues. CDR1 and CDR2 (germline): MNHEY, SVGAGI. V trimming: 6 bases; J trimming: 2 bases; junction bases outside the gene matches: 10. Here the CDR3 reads CASRTANRGTYEQYF. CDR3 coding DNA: TGTGCCAGCAGAACCGCAAACAGGGGAACCTACGAGCAGTACTTC.

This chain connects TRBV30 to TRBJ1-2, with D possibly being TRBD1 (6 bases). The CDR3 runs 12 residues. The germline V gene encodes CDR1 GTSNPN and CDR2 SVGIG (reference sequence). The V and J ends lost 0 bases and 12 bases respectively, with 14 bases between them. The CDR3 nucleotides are TGTGCCTGGAGTGTACATCGTGGGGGCCACACCTTC. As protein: CAWSVHRGGHTF.

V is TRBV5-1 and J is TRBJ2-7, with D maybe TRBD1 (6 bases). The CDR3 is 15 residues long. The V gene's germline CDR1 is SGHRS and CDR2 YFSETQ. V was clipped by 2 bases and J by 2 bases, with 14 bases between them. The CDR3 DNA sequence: TGCGCCAGCAGCTTCCGGGACCCAGGGGCCTACGAGCAGTACTTC. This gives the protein CASSFRDPGAYEQYF.

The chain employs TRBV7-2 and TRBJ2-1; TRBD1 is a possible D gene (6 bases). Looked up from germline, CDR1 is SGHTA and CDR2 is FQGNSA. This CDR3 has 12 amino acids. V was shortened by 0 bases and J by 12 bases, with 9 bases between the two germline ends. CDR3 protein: CASSLATGGQFF. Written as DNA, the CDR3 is TGTGCCAGCAGCTTAGCGACAGGAGGGCAGTTCTTC. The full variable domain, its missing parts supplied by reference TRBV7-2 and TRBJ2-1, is GAGVSQSPSNKVTEKGKDVELRCDPISGHTALYWYRQSLGQGLEFLIYFQGNSAPDKSGLPSDRFSAERTGGSVSTLTIQRTQQEDSAVYLCASSLATGGQFFGPGTRLTVL.

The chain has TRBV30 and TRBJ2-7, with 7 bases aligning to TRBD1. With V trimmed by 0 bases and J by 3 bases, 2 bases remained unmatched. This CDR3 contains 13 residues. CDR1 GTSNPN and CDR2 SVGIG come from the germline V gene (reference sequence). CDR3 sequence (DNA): TGTGCCTGGAGTGTACACAGGGGCTACGAGCAGTACTTC. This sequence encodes CAWSVHRGYEQYF.

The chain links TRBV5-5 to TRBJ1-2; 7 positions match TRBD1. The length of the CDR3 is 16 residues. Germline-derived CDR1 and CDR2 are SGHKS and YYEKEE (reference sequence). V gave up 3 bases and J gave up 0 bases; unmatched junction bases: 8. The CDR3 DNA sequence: TGTGCCAGCAGCTCAGGGGGGTTAGGGACTAACTATGGCTACACCTTC. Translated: CASSSGGLGTNYGYTF.

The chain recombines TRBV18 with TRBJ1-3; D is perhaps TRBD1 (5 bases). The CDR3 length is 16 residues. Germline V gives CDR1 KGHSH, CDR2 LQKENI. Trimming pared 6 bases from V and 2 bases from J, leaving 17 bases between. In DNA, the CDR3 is TGTGCCAGCTCTGGGGCCTCACCCCGCACTGGAAACACCATATATTTT. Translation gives CASSGASPRTGNTIYF.